In its sample, the clone carrying this T cell receptor beta chain was seen many times. The antigen remains undetermined. CDR1 is DFQATT, CDR2 SNEGSKA, per germline (reference sequence). V shed 3 bases and J shed 3 bases, with 12 bases lying between them. The CDR3 contains 13 residues. This entry is derived from a study of T-cell reconstitution after alpha-beta-depleted transplantation in children. Study-level points and caveats: Several hundred expanded graft clones reportedly were the source of alpha-beta T cells about two months after transplant. Surviving recipient T cells and thymic progenitors underlay high day-60 TCRbeta diversity in some patients. T-cell counts and diversity were attributed mostly to newly produced T cells one year after transplant.

Construction of the TCRbeta library involved unique molecular identifiers. MiXCR, applied by TCRdb to the PCR reads, yields one record per CDR3 protein. The table includes 90,000 to 150,000 distinct CDR3 sequences, about 23% detected once. The material sequenced was PBMCs, mostly from graft donor cells, taken 180 days after TCRalphabeta/CD19-depleted stem cell transplant. This TCR was recovered from a male patient aged 2 to 10 who had a stem cell transplant for chronic granulomatous disease, so the T cells may come from the graft donor. V and J are TRBV20-1 and TRBJ2-7, with D maybe TRBD2 (6 bases). The chain's CDR3 is CSASRGKVYEQYF. The CDR3 coding sequence is TGCAGTGCTAGCCGCGGGAAGGTCTACGAGCAGTACTTC.